Listed here are 20 T cell receptor beta chains from one sample, sequenced in a study of CD8 T cells in ankylosing spondylitis. One entry per CDR3 protein results from TCRdb running MiXCR on the 5' RACE reads. The sample comprises about 24,000 distinct CDR3 sequences, roughly 17% of which are singletons, and around 30% rests with the top ten. Sequencing input: blood. Source of these receptors: a male donor with ankylosing spondylitis or in good health (not recorded which).

This clonotype was observed a few times. This chain uses TRBV4-3 with TRBJ2-2, with 9 bases lining up with TRBD1. The germline V gene encodes CDR1 LGHNA and CDR2 YSLEER. The CDR3 has 16 residues. Trimming took 1 base from V and 0 from J; bases not matched to a gene: 0. CDR3 in DNA: TGCGCCAGCAGCCAAGGGACAGGGGCGAACACCGGGGAGCTGTTTTTT. Translation: CASSQGTGANTGELFF.

There are many counts of this clonotype. V usage is TRBV7-2 and J usage is TRBJ2-7, with 12 bases aligning to TRBD2. This CDR3 contains 16 residues. Trimming removed 1 base from V and 2 bases from J; junction bases left unmatched: 3. Germline assignment: CDR1 SGHTA and CDR2 FQGNSA. CDR3 nucleotide sequence: TGTGCCAGCAGCTTAGAACGACTAGCGGGGGCCTACGAGCAGTACTTC. Its protein product is CASSLERLAGAYEQYF. Full variable domain (rest looked up from reference TRBV7-2 and TRBJ2-7): GAGVSQSPSNKVTEKGKDVELRCDPISGHTALYWYRQSLGQGLEFLIYFQGNSAPDKSGLPSDRFSAERTGGSVSTLTIQRTQQEDSAVYLCASSLERLAGAYEQYFGPGTRLTVT.

This chain links TRBV28 with TRBJ2-7; D tentatively fits TRBD1 or TRBD2 (5 bases each). The CDR3 contains 13 residues. V was clipped by 5 bases and J by 0 bases, with 8 bases between them. CDR1 MDHEN and CDR2 SYDVKM come from the germline V gene. CDR3 residues: CASSRDVSYEQYF. Here the CDR3 DNA reads TGTGCCAGCAGTCGGGACGTCTCCTACGAGCAGTACTTC.

V usage is TRBV25-1 and J usage is TRBJ2-3; 7 bases are a match to TRBD1. J was trimmed by 8 bases and V by 4 bases; bases with no gene match: 3. Germline V gene lookup returns CDR1 MGHDK and CDR2 SYGVNS. The length of the CDR3 is 12 residues. CDR3: CASSAQGVTQYF. DNA for the CDR3: TGTGCCAGCAGTGCTCAGGGGGTTACGCAGTATTTT.

V usage is TRBV12-3 or TRBV12-4 and J usage is TRBJ2-1, with 7 bases that match TRBD2. This CDR3 contains 14 residues. With 5 bases clipped from V and 8 bases from J, the junction kept 9 bases outside the gene matches. This CDR3 is CASSASGLGHEQFF. CDR3 in DNA: TGTGCCAGCAGTGCTAGCGGACTAGGGCATGAGCAGTTCTTC.

This clonotype was observed at least ten times. This rearrangement joins TRBV24-1 to TRBJ2-1; tentative D call: TRBD2 (5 bases). This CDR3 is 16 amino acids long. Germline loops: CDR1 KGHDR, CDR2 SFDVKD. The germline V and J ends were trimmed by 6 bases and 10 bases, with 24 bases remaining between them. Here the CDR3 DNA reads TGTGCCACCAGTAGCACTCTCGGGAATTCTATAAAAGAGCAGTTCTTC. Translating it yields CATSSTLGNSIKEQFF.

The rearrangement links TRBV9 to TRBJ1-2; a weak D match, TRBD1 (6 bases). Germline V gene sequence: CDR1 SGDLS, CDR2 YYNGEE. Deletions cut 0 bases from V and 3 bases from J, with 12 bases between. The CDR3 has 15 residues. The CDR3 sequence: CASSVDPGADYGYTF. The CDR3 DNA is TGTGCCAGCAGCGTAGACCCGGGGGCAGACTATGGCTACACCTTC.

The J gene is TRBJ2-4, the V gene TRBV7-2; D unclear. Germline values: CDR1 SGHTA, CDR2 FQGNSA. CDR3 length: 14 amino acids. The V end lost 6 bases, the J end lost 4 bases, and 13 bases lay between the germline ends. Written as DNA, the CDR3 is TGTGCCAGCAGACCAGGCCCAGAAAAAAACATTCAGTACTTC. Translated: CASRPGPEKNIQYF. The variable domain in full, completed from reference TRBV7-2 and TRBJ2-4, reads GAGVSQSPSNKVTEKGKDVELRCDPISGHTALYWYRQSLGQGLEFLIYFQGNSAPDKSGLPSDRFSAERTGGSVSTLTIQRTQQEDSAVYLCASRPGPEKNIQYFGAGTRLSVL.

V usage is TRBV3-1 and J usage is TRBJ1-4; D gene unclear. Deletions cut 1 base from V and 5 bases from J, with 8 bases between. Looked up from germline, CDR1 is LGHDT and CDR2 is YNNKEL (reference sequence). CDR3 length: 14 amino acids. The CDR3 reads CASSQGAVNEKLFF. Here the CDR3 DNA reads TGTGCCAGCAGCCAAGGGGCGGTGAATGAAAAACTGTTTTTT.

The chain is built from TRBV20-1 and TRBJ2-7; D not certain. The CDR3 totals 15 residues. Trimming stripped 4 bases from V and 0 bases from J, with 16 bases between. CDR1 is DFQATT, CDR2 SNEGSKA, per germline (reference sequence). The CDR3 DNA sequence: TGCAGTGCTATGCCCCCCGAGGAGATCTCCTACGAGCAGTACTTC. Translation gives CSAMPPEEISYEQYF.

This clonotype was recorded a few times. This chain links TRBV24-1 with TRBJ1-3, with unresolved D. V was trimmed by 4 bases and J by 3 bases, leaving 6 bases between them. CDR1 and CDR2 (germline): KGHDR, SFDVKD. The CDR3 sequence is 13 residues long. CDR3 bases: TGTGCCACCAGTGACCCGATTGGAAACACCATATATTTT. Its translation: CATSDPIGNTIYF.

In its sample, this clonotype was seen many times. The rearrangement joins TRBV4-3 to TRBJ1-1, with D possibly being TRBD1 (5 bases). The V end was cut by 3 bases, the J end by 5 bases, with 19 bases between. CDR1 is LGHNA and CDR2 is YSLEER in the germline V gene. The CDR3 is 16 amino acids. The CDR3 nucleotides are TGCGCCAGCAGCCAGATTTCTGGACCCCAGGGTACTGAAGCTTTCTTT. Its translation is CASSQISGPQGTEAFF.

This clonotype was seen ten or more times. The chain employs TRBV6-2 or TRBV6-3 and TRBJ2-5, with 10 bases aligning to TRBD2. The germline V gene encodes CDR1 MNHEY and CDR2 SVGEGT. V shed 2 bases, J shed 1 base, and the junction held 10 bases outside the gene matches. The CDR3 spans 18 residues. For the CDR3, the DNA is TGTGCCAGCAGTTACCCCGTTACTAGCGGGGTACTCCAAGAGACCCAGTACTTC. Translation gives CASSYPVTSGVLQETQYF.

This clonotype is deemed medium-sized. The chain couples TRBV20-1 to TRBJ1-1, with 8 bases aligning to TRBD1. V dropped 5 bases and J dropped 7; count of bases not matched to a gene: 15. The CDR3 loop spans 15 amino acids. The germline V gene has CDR1 DFQATT and CDR2 SNEGSKA (reference sequence). CDR3 region: CSALRRTGFYGEAFF. The CDR3 region has the DNA TGCAGTGCTCTGCGTCGGACAGGGTTTTATGGTGAAGCTTTCTTT.

This clonotype was detected ten times or more. The chain couples TRBV5-1 to TRBJ2-2, with D hard to call. The germline CDR1 and CDR2 sequences are SGHRS and YFSETQ. V was clipped by 1 base and J by 4 bases, with 11 bases between them. The CDR3 has 15 residues. The CDR3 loop reads CASSLRVEGTGELFF. The CDR3 DNA reads TGCGCCAGCAGCTTGAGAGTGGAAGGCACCGGGGAGCTGTTTTTT.

The chain has TRBV6-6 and TRBJ1-4, with D possibly being TRBD1 (5 bases). CDR1 is MNHNY and CDR2 is SVGAGI in the germline V gene (reference sequence). Between the trimmed V and J ends, which lost 7 bases and 11 bases, there was a span of 11 bases. This CDR3 has 11 residues. The CDR3 DNA is TGTGCCAGCACGTACCGGGACAAACTGTTTTTT. Its translation is CASTYRDKLFF.

This clonotype was counted between two and nine times. This chain links TRBV28 with TRBJ2-4; no reliable D call. Germline lookup yields CDR1 MDHEN and CDR2 SYDVKM. V dropped 6 bases and J dropped 8 bases, with 26 bases sitting between them. The CDR3 is 17 residues long. The CDR3 bases are TGTGCCAGCAGAGCCGCCCATCGCTCATGGGTAACGGACATTCAGTACTTC. Encoded protein: CASRAAHRSWVTDIQYF.

V and J are TRBV20-1 and TRBJ2-2, with D possibly matching TRBD2 (5 bases). This CDR3 is 15 amino acids long. The V gene's germline CDR1 is DFQATT and CDR2 SNEGSKA (reference sequence). Trimming took 0 bases from V and 1 from J, leaving 9 bases between them. The CDR3 loop is CSARDLGENTGELFF. CDR3 sequence (DNA): TGCAGTGCTAGAGATCTCGGGGAGAACACCGGGGAGCTGTTTTTT.

The J gene is TRBJ1-5, the V gene TRBV28; TRBD1 is a possible D gene (5 bases). Trimming took off 6 bases at V and 2 bases at J, with 11 bases between the two ends. The length of the CDR3 is 14 residues. Germline V gene lookup returns CDR1 MDHEN and CDR2 SYDVKM. CDR3 sequence: CASSQVGGNQPQHF. CDR3 sequence (DNA): TGTGCCAGCAGCCAGGTAGGGGGCAATCAGCCCCAGCATTTT.

The V and J genes are TRBV28 and TRBJ1-4, with D possibly matching TRBD1 (5 bases). Germline loops: CDR1 MDHEN, CDR2 SYDVKM. The length of the CDR3 is 14 residues. V lost 2 bases and J lost 7, with 11 bases in between. CDR3 protein: CASSLGGMGEKLFF. CDR3 in DNA: TGTGCCAGCAGTTTAGGGGGGATGGGTGAAAAACTGTTTTTT.